Included here is one TCR beta chain sequence, with context. Its antigen is still unknown. Produced via immunoSEQ multiplex PCR; TCRdb's table is partial and in-frame only. This repertoire shows about 97,000 clones, 65% to 85% found once; its top ten account for about 3%. The data are from a study of radiotherapy plus CTLA-4 blockade in lung cancer. Whole-study context: Objective responses emerged in over 15% of patients, and around 31% attained disease control. Study-level findings and limits: Expansion in blood of tumor-derived TCR clones was seen after radiotherapy plus ipilimumab. Increased serum interferon-beta after radiation also reportedly predicted response strongly.

V was cut by 4 bases and J by 1 base, with 13 bases left in between. The CDR3 sequence is 15 residues long. From germline, CDR1 is LNHDA and CDR2 SQIVND (reference sequence). The sample consisted of peripheral blood, taken from a patient treated with radiotherapy plus ipilimumab. This clonotype originated in a human donor with non-small cell lung cancer who had a partial response to radiotherapy plus ipilimumab. Some clones in this sample may be carry-over from other donors' samples. The chain uses TRBV19 and TRBJ2-5; D is perhaps TRBD1 (6 bases). In DNA, the CDR3 is TGTGCCAGTAGTAGAAAAGGGGGTAGCCAAGAGACCCAGTACTTC. Amino acids: CASSRKGGSQETQYF.